This passage covers 8 T cell receptor beta chains from one sample sequenced in a study of radiotherapy plus CTLA-4 blockade in lung cancer. Profiled with immunoSEQ multiplex PCR; TCRdb holds only in-frame clones, not every one. This sample has roughly 66,000 clones, with about 80% found just once. The starting material was peripheral blood, obtained from a patient treated with radiotherapy plus ipilimumab. These TCRs come from a human donor with non-small cell lung cancer who had a partial response to radiotherapy plus ipilimumab.

A few counts support this clone. V usage is TRBV20-1 and J usage is TRBJ2-5; possible D gene TRBD1, 5 bases. Near its end, the DNA agrees better with TRBJ2-7, so the J call may be wrong. The CDR3 covers 11 residues. Germline V gene sequence: CDR1 DFQATT, CDR2 SNEGSKA (reference sequence). CDR3 bases: TGCAGTGCCCAGGACACATACGAGCAGTACTTC. Its protein product is CSAQDTYEQYF.

The chain links TRBV28 to TRBJ2-5; D is ambiguous. CDR1 and CDR2 (germline): MDHEN, SYDVKM. This CDR3 has 13 amino acids. Trimming removed 3 bases from V and 0 bases from J, with 5 bases in between. CDR3 region: CASSFPDQETQYF. The CDR3 bases are TGTGCCAGCAGTTTCCCGGACCAAGAGACCCAGTACTTC.

The chain uses TRBV19 and TRBJ1-5; D is possibly TRBD1 (6 bases). The V gene lost 6 bases and the J gene lost 9 bases, with 15 bases spanning the gap. The V gene's germline CDR1 is LNHDA and CDR2 SQIVND (reference sequence). CDR3 length: 13 residues. The CDR3 coding sequence is TGTGCCAGTAGGTGGGGGCCCGGGTTGCCCCAGCATTTT. Translated, it gives CASRWGPGLPQHF.

V is TRBV9 and J is TRBJ2-1, with a possible D match to TRBD2 (5 bases). The CDR3 length is 14 residues. The V end was cut by 3 bases, the J end by 7 bases, with 14 bases between. Germline CDR1 reads SGDLS; CDR2 reads YYNGEE. The CDR3 region is CASSAGLSGNEQFF. CDR3 sequence (DNA): TGTGCCAGCAGCGCTGGGCTGTCGGGGAATGAGCAGTTCTTC. The entire variable domain, with the rest obtained from reference TRBV9 and TRBJ2-1, is as follows: DSGVTQTPKHLITATGQRVTLRCSPRSGDLSVYWYQQSLDQGLQFLIQYYNGEERAKGNILERFSAQQFPDLHSELNLSSLELGDSALYFCASSAGLSGNEQFFGPGTRLTVL.

The chain carries TRBV19 and TRBJ2-1, with D perhaps matching TRBD1 (6 bases). CDR1 is LNHDA, CDR2 SQIVND, per germline (reference sequence). Trimming shortened V by 7 bases and J by 4 bases, and 11 bases separated the two germline ends. The CDR3 extends over 13 amino acids. The CDR3 DNA sequence: TGTGCCAGTATGGAGGACAGTTACAATGAGCAGTTCTTC. Residues: CASMEDSYNEQFF. Full variable domain (rest looked up from reference TRBV19 and TRBJ2-1): DGGITQSPKYLFRKEGQNVTLSCEQNLNHDAMYWYRQDPGQGLRLIYYSQIVNDFQKGDIAEGYSVSREKKESFPLTVTSAQKNPTAFYLCASMEDSYNEQFFGPGTRLTVL.

The V gene is TRBV20-1, the J gene TRBJ2-5; D not resolved. The CDR3 sequence is 10 residues long. Trimming cost V 5 bases and J 10 bases, with 11 bases left between them. The germline gives CDR1 DFQATT, CDR2 SNEGSKA (reference sequence). The CDR3 is CSAAQLDQYF. The DNA for the CDR3 is TGCAGTGCTGCCCAACTCGACCAGTACTTC.

The DNA for the CDR3 is TGTGCCAGCAGCCAAGACGTCCGTAACACTGAAGCTTTCTTT. It codes for CASSQDVRNTEAFF. V and J are TRBV4-2 and TRBJ1-1; no clear D gene. The CDR3 runs to 14 residues. Germline CDR1 is LGHNA and CDR2 is YNFKEQ. The V end was cut by 0 bases, the J end by 2 bases, with 7 bases between.

This clone occurred a few times. The rearrangement joins TRBV5-6 to TRBJ1-4; no firm D call. V lost 2 bases and J 3 bases, leaving 8 bases between the germline ends. There are 14 residues in the CDR3. CDR1 is SGHDT, CDR2 YYEEEE, per germline. CDR3: CASSLRQSNEKLFF. Here the CDR3 DNA reads TGTGCCAGCAGCTTACGTCAGTCTAATGAAAAACTGTTTTTT.